This T cell receptor (beta chain) was obtained from a study of regulatory T cells in long-lasting Graves disease. Notes on the study in general: Persistent patients had more shared public clonotypes (about 2,700) than new patients (about 920).

The V segment lost 6 bases and the J segment 2 bases; nucleotides outside the gene matches: 1. The CDR3 covers 14 residues. The germline gives CDR1 ENHRY, CDR2 SYGVKD. Time point here: newly diagnosed GD, antithyroid drugs for less than 3 months. PBMC RNA served as the TCR library source. With iRepertoire HTBI primers and Arm-PCR of CDR3 regions, TCR beta libraries were built. As handled by the study authors: From all samples, identification returned 14 TRBJ and approximately 67 TRBV segments. In TCRdb, the multiplex PCR reads were re-called with MiXCR into one record per CDR3 protein. Here the V and J calls rest on TCRdb's processing, not on the authors' analysis. The table includes about half a million distinct CDR3 sequences, approximately 12% detected once. This clonotype was seen at least ten times. The target antigen is unknown. In addition, the sample was reused for a study of T cells in Graves' hyperthyroidism and ophthalmopathy. That study adds: For ophthalmopathy, model prediction preceded onset by a median about 6 months.

Sample: peripheral blood mononuclear cells (PBMCs), taken at new diagnosis, from a patient treated with antithyroid drugs. V is TRBV10-3 and J is TRBJ2-2; 9 bases map to TRBD1. The sequence was obtained from a woman under 40 with Graves disease. The CDR3 spells CAIRTGGNTGELFF. The CDR3 nucleotides are TGTGCCATCAGAACAGGGGGCAACACCGGGGAGCTGTTTTTT.